This paragraph reports one TCR beta chain. Clones were read by immunoSEQ multiplex PCR, and TCRdb kept only the in-frame ones, dropping some. The sample has approximately 1.5 million clones, 98% to 99% seen once; the top ten hold 0.36%. This sample was included in a study of shared clonotypes between healthy human individuals. Subsets obtained from CD4+ cells comprised CD45RA+ naive and CD45RA-negative memory cells. The ends were cut back, 10 bases at V and 0 bases at J, with 16 bases in the middle. Germline CDR1 and CDR2: KGHSH and LQKENI. There are 14 residues in the CDR3. The sample taken for sequencing was naive CD4+ T cells sorted from blood. Subset reported: CD45RA+ positively selected. This clonotype originated in a man aged 30 to 39 in good health. The chain has TRBV18 and TRBJ2-7, with TRBD1 as a possible D gene (5 bases). The CDR3 loop is CATSPGASSYEQYF. In DNA, the CDR3 is TGTGCCACATCCCCTGGGGCCAGCTCCTACGAGCAGTACTTC.